This TCR beta chain was obtained from a study of blood T cells in healthy people across ages. Regarding the study as a whole: As age increased, TCR beta diversity per million T cells fell in a roughly linear fashion.

Combining a sample-barcoded 5' primer with a J-beta primer mix, a second PCR ran for roughly 7 to 12 cycles. TCRdb passed the 5' RACE reads through MiXCR, listing each CDR3 protein once. The table has 1 million to 1.2 million distinct CDR3 sequences, approximately 38% seen once; the top ten hold about an eighth. The CDR3 runs 14 residues. The germline V gene has CDR1 SGHVS and CDR2 FQNEAQ. V was pared by 3 bases and J by 2 bases, with 11 bases between. This clonotype was observed a few times. Its matching antigen is unknown. Per-sample yields of isolated PBMCs were at least 7 million. Total RNA was extracted at no less than 5 micrograms per sample.

The rearrangement uses TRBV7-8 and TRBJ2-7, with D maybe TRBD1 (5 bases). This receptor was identified in a man aged 18 to 29 in good health. Sequenced input: blood. For the CDR3, the DNA is TGTGCCAGCAGCTTTAGCCAGGGTGCCTACGAGCAGTACTTC. Protein sequence: CASSFSQGAYEQYF.